These 9 T cell receptor beta chains were sequenced from one sample in a study of T-cell memory formation after mild COVID-19. TCRdb called the 5' RACE reads again in MiXCR, with one record for every CDR3 protein. The sample lists about 140,000 distinct CDR3 sequences, about 14% occurring once. The sample taken for sequencing was PBMCs or a T cell subset sorted from them (not recorded which). These receptors came from an adult woman who had mild COVID-19 (a few samples of this study predate the infection). Cell type and time point are not known.

CDR3 region: CSAPQVWGGQGAADTQYF. The CDR3 region has the DNA TGCAGTGCTCCCCAGGTGTGGGGGGGACAGGGGGCGGCAGATACGCAGTATTTT. The rearrangement links TRBV20-1 to TRBJ2-3, with 12 bases identical to TRBD1. Germline CDR1 is DFQATT and CDR2 is SNEGSKA (reference sequence). J lost 4 bases, V lost 5 bases, and 16 bases had no gene match. The CDR3 is made up of 18 amino acids.

This clonotype was observed a handful of times. The rearrangement links TRBV29-1 to TRBJ2-3; 13 bases match TRBD2. Germline V CDR1 and CDR2: SQVTM, ANQGSEA. The V segment lost 4 bases and the J segment 2 bases; nucleotides outside the gene matches: 12. The CDR3 is made up of 18 amino acids. CDR3 sequence (DNA): TGCAGCGTTGGGATGGTACCCGGGACTAGCGGGATCACAGATACGCAGTATTTT. The encoded protein is CSVGMVPGTSGITDTQYF.

The gene calls are TRBV24-1 and TRBJ2-3, with D possibly TRBD2 on 6 matching bases. Trimming removed 6 bases at V and 2 bases at J, with 11 bases between. Germline CDR1 KGHDR, CDR2 SFDVKD. The CDR3 is 14 residues long. CDR3 coding DNA: TGTGCCACCAGTTTCGGGACTTACACAGATACGCAGTATTTT. Protein product: CATSFGTYTDTQYF.

CDR3 in DNA: TGTGCCATCAGTTACGGGACTAGCGGACAGAGCGGCACCGGGGAGCTGTTTTTT. Protein: CAISYGTSGQSGTGELFF. This chain uses TRBV10-3 with TRBJ2-2; 11 positions agree with TRBD2. V was pared by 5 bases and J by 4 bases, with 12 bases of the junction left unmatched. Germline V lookup: CDR1 ENHRY, CDR2 SYGVKD. The CDR3 sequence is 18 residues long.

In this sample, this clonotype turned up many times. This sequence joins TRBV29-1 and TRBJ2-1, with TRBD2 identical over 7 bases. The germline gives CDR1 SQVTM, CDR2 ANQGSEA. The CDR3 has 14 residues. With 6 bases clipped from V and 0 bases from J, the junction kept 5 bases outside the gene matches. This CDR3 is CSVEGLHSYNEQFF. DNA for the CDR3: TGCAGCGTGGAGGGACTACACTCCTACAATGAGCAGTTCTTC.

Only a few counts were recorded for this clonotype. This chain connects TRBV12-3 or TRBV12-4 to TRBJ2-2; D not resolved. The CDR3 covers 14 residues. V was pared by 0 bases and J by 6 bases, with 8 bases between. The CDR3 nucleotides are TGTGCCAGCAGTTTAGCGATACGATCCGGGGAGCTGTTTTTT. Translating it yields CASSLAIRSGELFF.

This clonotype has a handful of counts. This rearrangement joins TRBV18 to TRBJ1-1; 7 bases agree with TRBD1. Germline CDR1 KGHSH, CDR2 LQKENI. The CDR3 runs to 18 residues. With V trimmed by 0 bases and J by 7 bases, 17 bases remained unmatched. DNA of the CDR3: TGTGCCAGCTCACCACCGGGGATTGCCGGGACAGCGAAACTTGAAGCTTTCTTT. It codes for CASSPPGIAGTAKLEAFF.

The chain combines TRBV6-6 with TRBJ2-2, with 10 bases lining up with TRBD2. After removal of 7 bases from V and 6 bases from J, the junction contained 17 bases not matched to a gene. The V gene's germline CDR1 is MNHNY and CDR2 SVGAGI (reference sequence). CDR3 size: 18 residues. DNA of the CDR3: TGTGCCAGCACCGTCGACCTTCTTCTAGCGGGAGAGGCCGGGGAGCTGTTTTTT. Amino acids: CASTVDLLLAGEAGELFF.

The CDR3 sequence is CASSLVEGRVDEQFF. CDR3 nucleotide sequence: TGTGCCAGCAGCTTAGTGGAGGGGAGGGTCGATGAGCAGTTCTTC. This chain joins TRBV7-9 and TRBJ2-1; 7 bases are shared with TRBD2. This CDR3 comprises 15 residues. The germline CDR1 and CDR2 sequences are SEHNR and FQNEAQ (reference sequence). Losses at the gene ends were 1 base for V and 8 bases for J; bases not matched to a gene: 8.